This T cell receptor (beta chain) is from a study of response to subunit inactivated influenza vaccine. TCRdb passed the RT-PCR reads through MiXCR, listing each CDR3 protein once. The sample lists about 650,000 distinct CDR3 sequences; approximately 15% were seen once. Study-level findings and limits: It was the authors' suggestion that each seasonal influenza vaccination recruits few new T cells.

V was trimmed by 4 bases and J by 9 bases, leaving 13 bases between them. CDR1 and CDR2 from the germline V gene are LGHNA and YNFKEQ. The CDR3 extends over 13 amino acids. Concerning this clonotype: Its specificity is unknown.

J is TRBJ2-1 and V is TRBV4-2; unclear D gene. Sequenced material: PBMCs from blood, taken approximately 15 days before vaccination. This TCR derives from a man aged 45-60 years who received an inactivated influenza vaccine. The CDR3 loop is CASSRTAEGEQFF. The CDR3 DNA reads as TGTGCCAGCAGCCGGACCGCCGAAGGTGAGCAGTTCTTC.